These T cell receptor beta chains were read from a single sample in a study of blood T cell repertoires in COVID-19. Libraries were prepared by immunoSEQ multiplex PCR; TCRdb keeps only in-frame clonotypes and omits some of them. The sample carries 90,000 to 120,000 clones, about 88% recorded once. The specimen was peripheral blood. The receptors here all came from a human donor in a cohort sampled during active COVID-19. The CDR3 runs from the conserved cysteine through the conserved F or W. The order of the fields is J gene, D gene, clone size, V gene, CDR3 DNA, CDR3 protein. The D gene is left open where the match is weak. Size is stated for part of the rows, as once, few or many counts, or as a class when the clone is expanded.

j_call: TRBJ1-2
d_call: .
clone_size: .
v_call: TRBV11-2
cdr3_nt: TGTGCCAGCAGCTTACCAACAGGGCGGAGTTATGGCTACACCTTC
cdr3_aa: CASSLPTGRSYGYTF

j_call: TRBJ2-1
d_call: TRBD1
clone_size: .
v_call: TRBV9
cdr3_nt: TGTGCCAGCAGCCCCTGGGACAGTTTCAATGAGCAGTTCTTC
cdr3_aa: CASSPWDSFNEQFF

j_call: TRBJ1-2
d_call: .
clone_size: .
v_call: TRBV3-1/TRBV3-2
cdr3_nt: TGTGCCAGCAGCCAAGGAGAGACAGCCGCCAACTATGGCTACACCTTC
cdr3_aa: CASSQGETAANYGYTF

j_call: TRBJ1-5
d_call: .
clone_size: .
v_call: TRBV6-6
cdr3_nt: TGTGCCAGCAGTTGGACAGCAAATCAGCCCCAGCATTTT
cdr3_aa: CASSWTANQPQHF

j_call: TRBJ2-3
d_call: .
clone_size: .
v_call: TRBV9
cdr3_nt: TGTGCCAGCAGCGTAGGGGGCGGCACCACAGATACGCAGTATTTT
cdr3_aa: CASSVGGGTTDTQYF

j_call: TRBJ2-1
d_call: .
clone_size: many
v_call: TRBV5-1
cdr3_nt: TGCGCCAGCAGCTTGAGCGGGACAAAGAATGAGCAGTTCTTC
cdr3_aa: CASSLSGTKNEQFF

j_call: TRBJ2-3
d_call: .
clone_size: .
v_call: TRBV5-1
cdr3_nt: TGCGCCAGCAGACAGGGAGGGGAGGCAGATACGCAGTATTTT
cdr3_aa: CASRQGGEADTQYF

j_call: TRBJ2-2
d_call: .
clone_size: .
v_call: TRBV2
cdr3_nt: TGTGCCAGCAGTGAAATCATGGAGGGGGAGCTGTTTTTT
cdr3_aa: CASSEIMEGELFF

j_call: TRBJ2-7
d_call: .
clone_size: .
v_call: TRBV9
cdr3_nt: TGTGCCAGCAGCGTAGCCCAGGTGAAGGACGAGCAGTACTTC
cdr3_aa: CASSVAQVKDEQYF

j_call: TRBJ2-2
d_call: .
clone_size: .
v_call: TRBV5-8
cdr3_nt: TGTGCCAGCACCCCGGCGGGGGCCAGGCCCGGGGAGCTGTTTTTT
cdr3_aa: CASTPAGARPGELFF

j_call: TRBJ1-1
d_call: .
clone_size: .
v_call: TRBV6-5
cdr3_nt: TGTGCCAGCAGTTACTCGGGCAGCATGAACACTGAAGCTTTCTTT
cdr3_aa: CASSYSGSMNTEAFF

j_call: TRBJ2-3
d_call: TRBD2
clone_size: .
v_call: TRBV27
cdr3_nt: TGTGCCGGCCCCCTATTAGCGGGGAGCACAGATACGCAGTATTTT
cdr3_aa: CAGPLLAGSTDTQYF

j_call: TRBJ1-6
d_call: TRBD1
clone_size: .
v_call: TRBV4-3
cdr3_nt: TGCGCCAGCAGCCAAGAGACAGGGGGCTTATCCGATTCACCCCTCCACTTT
cdr3_aa: CASSQETGGLSDSPLHF

j_call: TRBJ2-2
d_call: TRBD1
clone_size: .
v_call: TRBV7-7
cdr3_nt: TGTGCCAGCAGCACGACAGGGTTGGCCGGGGAGCTGTTTTTT
cdr3_aa: CASSTTGLAGELFF

j_call: TRBJ1-2
d_call: TRBD1
clone_size: .
v_call: TRBV6-6
cdr3_nt: TGTGCCAGCAGGGCCATCGGACAGGGGGCCTATGGCTACACCTTC
cdr3_aa: CASRAIGQGAYGYTF

j_call: TRBJ1-1
d_call: .
clone_size: .
v_call: TRBV7-2
cdr3_nt: TGTGCCAGCAGCTCTTCAGGGGTCGGGAACACTGAAGCTTTCTTT
cdr3_aa: CASSSSGVGNTEAFF

j_call: TRBJ2-2
d_call: TRBD2
clone_size: few
v_call: TRBV5-1
cdr3_nt: TGCGCCAGCTCCATCGGACTAGCGGGGAACACCGGGGAGCTGTTTTTT
cdr3_aa: CASSIGLAGNTGELFF

j_call: TRBJ1-2
d_call: .
clone_size: few
v_call: TRBV5-6
cdr3_nt: TGTGCCAGCAGCTTGCCAGGGCAGAACTATGGCTACACCTTC
cdr3_aa: CASSLPGQNYGYTF

j_call: TRBJ1-3
d_call: TRBD1
clone_size: .
v_call: TRBV28
cdr3_nt: TGTGCCAGCGGGACAGGGTTTAGAAACACCATATATTTT
cdr3_aa: CASGTGFRNTIYF

j_call: TRBJ2-5
d_call: .
clone_size: few
v_call: TRBV9
cdr3_nt: TGTGCCAGCAGCGTGGAGCCGCACCAAGAGACCCAGTACTTC
cdr3_aa: CASSVEPHQETQYF

j_call: TRBJ2-1
d_call: TRBD2
clone_size: .
v_call: TRBV5-1
cdr3_nt: TGCGCCAGCAGCTTGAGGGGCCCCGGGACTAGAAGCTATGAGCAGTTCTTC
cdr3_aa: CASSLRGPGTRSYEQFF

j_call: TRBJ1-6
d_call: .
clone_size: .
v_call: TRBV19
cdr3_nt: TGTGCCAGTAGTGAGTCCAAGTGGTCCCGGTTGTCTTCACCCCTCCACTTT
cdr3_aa: CASSESKWSRLSSPLHF

j_call: TRBJ2-3
d_call: TRBD2
clone_size: once
v_call: TRBV10-3
cdr3_nt: TGTGCCATCAGGGGCGTCGGGGGGGCAGGTCCAGATACGCAGTATTTT
cdr3_aa: CAIRGVGGAGPDTQYF

j_call: TRBJ1-4
d_call: TRBD1
clone_size: .
v_call: TRBV9
cdr3_nt: TGTGCCAGCAGCTTCTCCGGGACAGCCAATGAAAAACTGTTTTTT
cdr3_aa: CASSFSGTANEKLFF

j_call: TRBJ2-3
d_call: .
clone_size: .
v_call: TRBV12-5
cdr3_nt: TGTGCTAGTGGTCCGCGACTAGTCTCAGATACGCAGTATTTT
cdr3_aa: CASGPRLVSDTQYF

j_call: TRBJ1-5
d_call: TRBD1
clone_size: .
v_call: TRBV6-1
cdr3_nt: TGTGCCAGCAGTGGCAGACAGGGGGCTCGCTTCAATCAGCCCCAGCATTTT
cdr3_aa: CASSGRQGARFNQPQHF

j_call: TRBJ2-1
d_call: TRBD2
clone_size: .
v_call: TRBV5-1
cdr3_nt: TGCGCCAGCAGAAGAGTGGGGACTAGCGGCCCGAATGAGCAGTTCTTC
cdr3_aa: CASRRVGTSGPNEQFF

j_call: TRBJ2-3
d_call: .
clone_size: .
v_call: TRBV2
cdr3_nt: TGTGCCAGCGTAGACTTAGCCACAGATACGCAGTATTTT
cdr3_aa: CASVDLATDTQYF

j_call: TRBJ2-1
d_call: .
clone_size: many
v_call: TRBV3-1/TRBV3-2
cdr3_nt: TGTGCCAGCAGCCAAGCCGGGGGCTCCTACAATGAGCAGTTCTTC
cdr3_aa: CASSQAGGSYNEQFF

j_call: TRBJ1-2
d_call: .
clone_size: .
v_call: TRBV14
cdr3_nt: TGTGCCAGCAGCTTCCCCGGGACATCTAACTATGGCTACACCTTC
cdr3_aa: CASSFPGTSNYGYTF

j_call: TRBJ1-1
d_call: TRBD1
clone_size: .
v_call: TRBV28
cdr3_nt: TGTGCCAGCAGTTTAACCCCACAGGGGAATACTGAAGCTTTCTTT
cdr3_aa: CASSLTPQGNTEAFF

j_call: TRBJ1-3
d_call: .
clone_size: many
v_call: TRBV4-1
cdr3_nt: TGCGCCAGCAGCCTGCTGGGGGCTGCTGGAAACACCATATATTTT
cdr3_aa: CASSLLGAAGNTIYF

j_call: TRBJ2-3
d_call: TRBD1
clone_size: once
v_call: TRBV7-2
cdr3_nt: TGTGCCAGCAGGGCCGGGACAGGGAGCACAGATACGCAGTATTTT
cdr3_aa: CASRAGTGSTDTQYF

j_call: TRBJ1-1
d_call: TRBD1
clone_size: .
v_call: TRBV6-5
cdr3_nt: TGTGCCAGCATAAGGGACAGTGATAAAGAAGCTTTCTTT
cdr3_aa: CASIRDSDKEAFF

j_call: TRBJ2-1
d_call: .
clone_size: once
v_call: TRBV19
cdr3_nt: TGTGCCAGTATTTCAGACAGGGGCGCGGGAGGGCCTTACAATGAGCAGTTCTTC
cdr3_aa: CASISDRGAGGPYNEQFF

j_call: TRBJ2-1
d_call: TRBD1
clone_size: .
v_call: TRBV10-3
cdr3_nt: TGTGCCATCATGGGGGACAGGGAGAATGAGCAGTTCTTC
cdr3_aa: CAIMGDRENEQFF

j_call: TRBJ1-6
d_call: TRBD1
clone_size: .
v_call: TRBV19
cdr3_nt: TGTGCCAGTAGTTCTACCGGACAGGGTGCGACACCCCTCCACTTT
cdr3_aa: CASSSTGQGATPLHF

j_call: TRBJ2-2
d_call: .
clone_size: .
v_call: TRBV7-3
cdr3_nt: TGTGCCAGCAGTTTACAGAGCGGGCCGAACACCGGGGAGCTGTTTTTT
cdr3_aa: CASSLQSGPNTGELFF

j_call: TRBJ2-3
d_call: .
clone_size: few
v_call: TRBV28
cdr3_nt: TGTGCCAGCAGTTTAATAGTAAGGGGTACAGATACGCAGTATTTT
cdr3_aa: CASSLIVRGTDTQYF

j_call: TRBJ2-3
d_call: TRBD2
clone_size: .
v_call: TRBV7-9
cdr3_nt: TGTGCCAGCAGCTCGTCGACTAGCGGGAGTCCCCCAGATACGCAGTATTTT
cdr3_aa: CASSSSTSGSPPDTQYF

j_call: TRBJ2-2
d_call: TRBD1
clone_size: .
v_call: TRBV19
cdr3_nt: TGTGCCAGTAGTATATCGGGACAGGGGGGAAGCACCGGGGAGCTGTTTTTT
cdr3_aa: CASSISGQGGSTGELFF

j_call: TRBJ1-1
d_call: .
clone_size: .
v_call: TRBV30
cdr3_nt: TGTGCCTGGAGCCCCCACGGGGGTGGAAACACTGAAGCTTTCTTT
cdr3_aa: CAWSPHGGGNTEAFF

j_call: TRBJ2-3
d_call: .
clone_size: .
v_call: TRBV7-9
cdr3_nt: TGTGCCAGCAGCTCCCCCCAGGGCAGGGGTGGCACAGATACGCAGTATTTT
cdr3_aa: CASSSPQGRGGTDTQYF

j_call: TRBJ1-2
d_call: TRBD1
clone_size: .
v_call: TRBV3-1/TRBV3-2
cdr3_nt: TGTGCCAGCAGCCTGGGACAGGGGGATGGCTACACCTTC
cdr3_aa: CASSLGQGDGYTF

j_call: TRBJ2-6
d_call: .
clone_size: once
v_call: TRBV28
cdr3_nt: TGTGCCAGCAGGGAACAGGGCTCTGGGGCCAACGTCCTGACTTTC
cdr3_aa: CASREQGSGANVLTF

j_call: TRBJ2-2
d_call: TRBD2
clone_size: .
v_call: TRBV7-3
cdr3_nt: TGTGCCAGCCGCATAGCGGGGGGGACGAACACCGGGGAGCTGTTTTTT
cdr3_aa: CASRIAGGTNTGELFF

j_call: TRBJ2-1
d_call: TRBD1
clone_size: .
v_call: TRBV27
cdr3_nt: TGTGCCAGCAGTTTAGACGGGACAGGATACAATGAGCAGTTCTTC
cdr3_aa: CASSLDGTGYNEQFF

j_call: TRBJ1-1
d_call: .
clone_size: .
v_call: TRBV18
cdr3_nt: TGTGCCAGCTCACTTCTACGACAGGCTGAAGCTTTCTTT
cdr3_aa: CASSLLRQAEAFF

j_call: TRBJ2-2
d_call: .
clone_size: once
v_call: TRBV2
cdr3_nt: TGTGCCAGCAGCGTTAAGGAGGTCGCCGGGGAGCTGTTTTTT
cdr3_aa: CASSVKEVAGELFF